A single sample gave rise to the 12 T cell receptor beta chains below, sequenced in a study of PD-L1 blockade in urothelial cancer. Measured with immunoSEQ multiplex PCR; TCRdb has only the in-frame clones, and not every one. The sample gives 40,000 to 55,000 clones, approximately 80% of which show up once; 5.8% is in the top ten. The sample here was PBMCs, taken around atezolizumab (anti-PD-L1) treatment. These receptor sequences come from a middle-aged man with urothelial cancer.

The gene calls are TRBV7-2 and TRBJ1-1; 7 bases agree with TRBD1. V dropped 6 bases and J dropped 4; count of bases not matched to a gene: 8. Germline V gives CDR1 SGHTA, CDR2 FQGNSA. The CDR3 has 14 amino acids. In nucleotides, the CDR3 is TGTGCCAGCAGGGATGGGGCAGGGGGCACTGAAGCTTTCTTT. Translation gives CASRDGAGGTEAFF. Drawing the rest from reference TRBV7-2 and TRBJ1-1, the complete variable domain is GAGVSQSPSNKVTEKGKDVELRCDPISGHTALYWYRQSLGQGLEFLIYFQGNSAPDKSGLPSDRFSAERTGGSVSTLTIQRTQQEDSAVYLCASRDGAGGTEAFFGQGTRLTVV.

The chain is built from TRBV5-1 and TRBJ2-5; D may be TRBD2 (6 bases). V lost 0 bases to trimming and J lost 5 bases, with 14 bases between them. Germline V lookup: CDR1 SGHRS, CDR2 YFSETQ. This CDR3 spans 15 amino acids. CDR3 coding DNA: TGCGCCAGCAGCTTGGCCTCGCGGGATCAGGAGACCCAGTACTTC. It codes for CASSLASRDQETQYF.

The chain combines TRBV7-3 with TRBJ2-3; D unclear. Trimming left V 5 bases short and J 6 bases short, with 18 bases between. The CDR3 extends over 15 amino acids. From germline, CDR1 is SGHTA and CDR2 FQGTGA. The CDR3 DNA reads TGTGCCAGCAGCCTATTCCCTGGAGAAACGGATACGCAGTATTTT. This encodes CASSLFPGETDTQYF. Full variable domain (remainder filled in from reference TRBV7-3 and TRBJ2-3): GAGVSQTPSNKVTEKGKYVELRCDPISGHTALYWYRQSLGQGPEFLIYFQGTGAADDSGLPNDRFFAVRPEGSVSTLKIQRTERGDSAVYLCASSLFPGETDTQYFGPGTRLTVL.

V is TRBV21-1 and J is TRBJ1-4; the DNA was not used to check the table's D call, TRBD1. TRBV21-1 has pseudogene status. The CDR3 has 17 residues. The DNA of the CDR3 is TGTGCCAGCAGCAAAGGCGGTGGGCAGGGGTCCCGCCATCGACTGTTTTTT. Its protein product is CASSKGGGQGSRHRLFF.

The chain is built from TRBV5-6 and TRBJ2-5; 7 bases fit TRBD1. The CDR3 length is 15 residues. The germline gives CDR1 SGHDT, CDR2 YYEEEE. The junction had 4 bases not matched to a gene; V was cut back by 1 base and J by 1 base. The CDR3 bases are TGTGCCAGCAGCTTGAAATCAGGGGGCCAAGAGACCCAGTACTTC. Translated: CASSLKSGGQETQYF.

This clone came up a few times. This chain joins TRBV19 and TRBJ1-1; D ambiguous. Deletions cut 3 bases from V and 5 bases from J, with 13 bases between. This CDR3 is built from 14 residues. Germline V gives CDR1 LNHDA, CDR2 SQIVND (reference sequence). CDR3 sequence (DNA): TGTGCCAGTAGTATCGGGTTTACGGGGACTGAAGCTTTCTTT. Translating gives CASSIGFTGTEAFF.

The chain couples TRBV4-1 to TRBJ1-2; D is uncertain. This CDR3 has 15 residues. Germline V gene lookup returns CDR1 MGHRA and CDR2 YSYEKL. V lost 0 bases and J lost 5, with 13 bases in between. The CDR3 region has the DNA TGCGCCAGCAGCCAAGATAACCGGGGAGCGTATGGCTACACCTTC. Its translation: CASSQDNRGAYGYTF.

The J gene is TRBJ2-1, the V gene TRBV10-3; TRBD2 matches 16 bases. Germline values: CDR1 ENHRY, CDR2 SYGVKD. The CDR3 totals 16 residues. After removal of 6 bases from V and 7 bases from J, the junction contained 6 bases not matched to a gene. The CDR3 DNA sequence: TGTGCCATCAGCCAGGGACTAGCGGGAGGGCCGAATGAGCAGTTCTTC. This sequence encodes CAISQGLAGGPNEQFF.

In regard to this clone: A junction boundary mismatches the germline segment, possibly from a read error. The V call is TRBV25-1, the J call TRBJ1-2, with 8 bases aligning to TRBD1. The CDR3 totals 14 residues. Germline-derived CDR1 and CDR2 are MGHDK and SYGVNS. CDR3: CASSVGQGNSGYTF. The DNA of the CDR3 is TGTGCCAGCAGTGTAGGACAGGGCAACTCTGGCTACACCTTC.

This chain joins TRBV19 and TRBJ1-5, with unresolved D. Trimming removed 0 bases from V and 3 bases from J, with 9 bases in between. The CDR3 is made up of 15 amino acids. Looked up from germline, CDR1 is LNHDA and CDR2 is SQIVND (reference sequence). This chain's CDR3 is CASSIEVRANQPQHF. Written as DNA, the CDR3 is TGTGCCAGTAGTATAGAGGTGAGGGCCAATCAGCCCCAGCATTTT.

The chain uses TRBV18 and TRBJ2-2, with TRBD1 matching over 9 bases. This CDR3 has 15 residues. CDR1 KGHSH and CDR2 LQKENI come from the germline V gene. The ends lost 3 bases at V and 7 bases at J; junction bases unmatched: 6. CDR3 nucleotide sequence: TGTGCCAGCTCACCGACACAGGGGGCCAACGGGGAGCTGTTTTTT. This encodes CASSPTQGANGELFF.

The chain couples TRBV28 to TRBJ2-7, with D maybe TRBD2 (5 bases). The CDR3 sequence is 11 residues long. Trimming removed 3 bases at V and 10 bases at J, with 10 bases between. The germline V gene encodes CDR1 MDHEN and CDR2 SYDVKM. This CDR3 reads CASSFSATQYF. The CDR3 region has the DNA TGTGCCAGCAGTTTTAGCGCCACCCAGTACTTC.